A selection of T cell receptor beta chains follows, all from one sample in a study of technical replicates of blood from several donors. Assay: immunoSEQ multiplex PCR; the TCRdb copy retains only in-frame clones and omits some. The repertoire consists of 12,000 or so clones, with 90% to 95% occurring once and the leading ten covering approximately 8.5%. Sequencing used PBMCs. These receptor sequences come from a human donor in good health. The CDR3 runs from the conserved cysteine through the conserved F or W. Each record gives: V gene, J gene, clone size, D gene, CDR3 protein, CDR3 DNA. A D gene is named only where the DNA matches it firmly. Clone sizes are given selectively: once, few, many, or a class where the clone is expanded.

v_call: TRBV10-3; j_call: TRBJ1-1; clone_size: -; d_call: -; cdr3_aa: CAISLTANTEAFF; cdr3_nt: TGTGCCATCAGTTTGACAGCGAACACTGAAGCTTTCTTT
v_call: TRBV27; j_call: TRBJ2-7; clone_size: -; d_call: -; cdr3_aa: CASSLSGLARSYEQYF; cdr3_nt: TGTGCCAGCAGTTTATCGGGGCTAGCGAGATCCTACGAGCAGTACTTC
v_call: TRBV5-1; j_call: TRBJ2-7; clone_size: once; d_call: TRBD1; cdr3_aa: CASSWTGGEQYF; cdr3_nt: TGCGCCAGCAGCTGGACAGGTGGCGAGCAGTACTTC
v_call: TRBV28; j_call: TRBJ2-5; clone_size: once; d_call: TRBD1; cdr3_aa: CASSLTGRETQYF; cdr3_nt: TGTGCCAGCAGTTTGACAGGGCGAGAGACCCAGTACTTC
v_call: TRBV28; j_call: TRBJ2-3; clone_size: -; d_call: -; cdr3_aa: CASSDGGVGGADTQYF; cdr3_nt: TGTGCCAGCAGTGATGGCGGGGTAGGGGGGGCAGATACGCAGTATTTT
v_call: TRBV7-2; j_call: TRBJ1-4; clone_size: -; d_call: -; cdr3_aa: CASSLNREALKSEKLFF; cdr3_nt: TGTGCCAGCAGCTTAAACAGGGAAGCCTTGAAGTCCGAAAAACTGTTTTTT
v_call: TRBV9; j_call: TRBJ2-7; clone_size: once; d_call: -; cdr3_aa: CASSVGGSRSSYEQYF; cdr3_nt: TGTGCCAGCAGCGTAGGAGGTAGCCGGAGCTCCTACGAGCAGTACTTC
v_call: TRBV5-1; j_call: TRBJ2-3; clone_size: -; d_call: -; cdr3_aa: CASTNTDTQYF; cdr3_nt: TGCGCCAGCACCAACACAGATACGCAGTATTTT
v_call: TRBV10-3; j_call: TRBJ2-3; clone_size: -; d_call: -; cdr3_aa: CAIGTTDTQYF; cdr3_nt: TGTGCCATCGGGACTACAGATACGCAGTATTTT
v_call: TRBV6-5; j_call: TRBJ2-1; clone_size: once; d_call: TRBD2; cdr3_aa: CASSLTSGSINEQFF; cdr3_nt: TGTGCCAGCAGTTTGACTAGCGGGAGTATAAATGAGCAGTTCTTC
v_call: TRBV6-1; j_call: TRBJ1-4; clone_size: -; d_call: TRBD1; cdr3_aa: CAMRQGNNEKLFF; cdr3_nt: TGTGCCATGAGACAGGGTAATAATGAAAAACTGTTTTTT
v_call: TRBV6-4; j_call: TRBJ1-1; clone_size: -; d_call: TRBD1; cdr3_aa: CASNVDRGRTEAFF; cdr3_nt: TGTGCCAGCAATGTCGACAGGGGGAGGACTGAAGCTTTCTTT
v_call: TRBV5-4; j_call: TRBJ2-7; clone_size: -; d_call: -; cdr3_aa: CASSLAELEGSYEQYF; cdr3_nt: TGTGCCAGCAGCTTGGCCGAACTGGAGGGCTCCTACGAGCAGTACTTC
v_call: TRBV28; j_call: TRBJ1-2; clone_size: -; d_call: TRBD1; cdr3_aa: CASTQPIRQGLYGYTF; cdr3_nt: TGTGCCAGCACGCAACCAATTAGACAGGGACTCTATGGCTACACCTTC
v_call: TRBV6-6; j_call: TRBJ1-5; clone_size: -; d_call: TRBD1; cdr3_aa: CASSSRTGGNQPQHF; cdr3_nt: TGTGCCAGCAGTTCACGGACAGGGGGCAATCAGCCCCAGCATTTT
v_call: TRBV5-1; j_call: TRBJ2-1; clone_size: -; d_call: -; cdr3_aa: CASSRTRVDEQFF; cdr3_nt: TGCGCCAGCAGCCGCACTAGAGTCGATGAGCAGTTCTTC
v_call: TRBV10-2; j_call: TRBJ2-7; clone_size: -; d_call: -; cdr3_aa: CASRGQDSPASSYGGINYEQYF; cdr3_nt: TGCGCCAGCCGGGGTCAAGACTCACCGGCTTCCTCGTATGGGGGGATAAACTACGAGCAGTACTTC
v_call: TRBV11-3; j_call: TRBJ2-2; clone_size: -; d_call: TRBD1; cdr3_aa: CASRAGTGSTGELFF; cdr3_nt: TGTGCCAGCAGGGCCGGGACAGGGAGCACCGGGGAGCTGTTTTTT
v_call: TRBV30; j_call: TRBJ2-2; clone_size: -; d_call: -; cdr3_aa: CAWAPRTSTGELFF; cdr3_nt: TGTGCCTGGGCCCCCAGGACAAGCACCGGGGAGCTGTTTTTT
v_call: TRBV19; j_call: TRBJ2-2; clone_size: -; d_call: -; cdr3_aa: CASGLAPGELFF; cdr3_nt: TGTGCCAGCGGACTGGCGCCCGGGGAGCTGTTTTTT
v_call: TRBV6-5; j_call: TRBJ1-2; clone_size: -; d_call: TRBD1; cdr3_aa: CASRPTGGNYGYTF; cdr3_nt: TGTGCCAGCAGACCCACAGGGGGGAACTATGGCTACACCTTC
v_call: TRBV21-1; j_call: TRBJ1-1; clone_size: -; d_call: -; cdr3_aa: CASSYPERGRRSTEAFF; cdr3_nt: TGTGCCAGCAGCTACCCGGAACGGGGTAGGAGGAGTACTGAAGCTTTCTTT
v_call: TRBV7-8; j_call: TRBJ2-3; clone_size: -; d_call: -; cdr3_aa: CASTRPERSTDTQYF; cdr3_nt: TGTGCCAGCACCAGACCCGAGCGGAGCACAGATACGCAGTATTTT
v_call: TRBV19; j_call: TRBJ2-3; clone_size: -; d_call: -; cdr3_aa: CASSMGDRKADTQYF; cdr3_nt: TGTGCCAGTAGTATGGGAGACAGGAAGGCAGATACGCAGTATTTT
v_call: TRBV6-4; j_call: TRBJ2-1; clone_size: -; d_call: TRBD2; cdr3_aa: CASRRLAGEGGNEQFF; cdr3_nt: TGTGCCAGCCGAAGACTAGCGGGAGAGGGGGGCAATGAGCAGTTCTTC
v_call: TRBV6-1; j_call: TRBJ2-6; clone_size: few; d_call: -; cdr3_aa: CASSEASSGANVLTF; cdr3_nt: TGTGCCAGCAGTGAAGCCAGCTCTGGGGCCAACGTCCTGACTTTC
v_call: TRBV7-2; j_call: TRBJ2-1; clone_size: -; d_call: -; cdr3_aa: CASSSRPLANEQFF; cdr3_nt: TGTGCCAGCAGCTCCCGACCCCTAGCAAATGAGCAGTTCTTC
v_call: TRBV5-1; j_call: TRBJ2-4; clone_size: -; d_call: TRBD2; cdr3_aa: CASSFSGRAGKNIQYF; cdr3_nt: TGCGCCAGCAGCTTTAGCGGGAGGGCCGGCAAAAACATTCAGTACTTC
v_call: TRBV5-1; j_call: TRBJ1-2; clone_size: -; d_call: -; cdr3_aa: CASSTKNYGYTF; cdr3_nt: TGCGCCAGCAGCACTAAAAACTATGGCTACACCTTC
v_call: TRBV27; j_call: TRBJ1-5; clone_size: -; d_call: TRBD1; cdr3_aa: CASSPRGRGEPQHF; cdr3_nt: TGTGCCAGCAGTCCCAGGGGGCGAGGGGAGCCCCAGCATTTT
v_call: TRBV5-6; j_call: TRBJ2-6; clone_size: -; d_call: -; cdr3_aa: CASSLEQSSGANVLTF; cdr3_nt: TGTGCCAGCAGCTTAGAACAGAGTTCTGGGGCCAACGTCCTGACTTTC
v_call: TRBV27; j_call: TRBJ2-1; clone_size: -; d_call: TRBD2; cdr3_aa: CASTPGVAGGNEQFF; cdr3_nt: TGTGCCAGCACCCCCGGAGTAGCGGGAGGGAATGAGCAGTTCTTC
v_call: TRBV7-9; j_call: TRBJ1-5; clone_size: -; d_call: -; cdr3_aa: CASTIQGSQPQHF; cdr3_nt: TGTGCCAGCACCATCCAGGGTAGCCAGCCCCAGCATTTT
v_call: TRBV27; j_call: TRBJ2-1; clone_size: -; d_call: TRBD1; cdr3_aa: CASSHGTDNEQFF; cdr3_nt: TGTGCCAGCAGTCACGGGACAGATAATGAGCAGTTCTTC
v_call: TRBV5-1; j_call: TRBJ2-6; clone_size: -; d_call: -; cdr3_aa: CASSLMGAGMAGANVLTF; cdr3_nt: TGCGCCAGCAGCTTGATGGGGGCAGGTATGGCTGGGGCCAACGTCCTGACTTTC
v_call: TRBV5-1; j_call: TRBJ2-7; clone_size: -; d_call: TRBD1; cdr3_aa: CASSLRQGAYEQYF; cdr3_nt: TGCGCCAGCAGCTTGCGTCAGGGGGCCTACGAGCAGTACTTC
v_call: TRBV4-2; j_call: TRBJ2-1; clone_size: few; d_call: TRBD2; cdr3_aa: CASSRTSGDYNEQFF; cdr3_nt: TGTGCCAGCAGCCGGACTAGCGGGGACTACAATGAGCAGTTCTTC
v_call: TRBV10-3; j_call: TRBJ1-1; clone_size: -; d_call: TRBD1; cdr3_aa: CATWTGEGTEAFF; cdr3_nt: TGTGCCACTTGGACAGGGGAGGGCACTGAAGCTTTCTTT
v_call: TRBV5-4; j_call: TRBJ2-6; clone_size: -; d_call: TRBD2; cdr3_aa: CASSPQSGLAPGANVLTF; cdr3_nt: TGTGCCAGCAGCCCACAGTCGGGACTAGCACCTGGGGCCAACGTCCTGACTTTC
v_call: TRBV6-6; j_call: TRBJ1-3; clone_size: -; d_call: -; cdr3_aa: CASSYSGSSGNTIYF; cdr3_nt: TGTGCCAGCAGTTACTCGGGCAGCTCTGGAAACACCATATATTTT
v_call: TRBV10-3; j_call: TRBJ1-1; clone_size: once; d_call: TRBD1; cdr3_aa: CAISVSGGTEAFF; cdr3_nt: TGTGCCATCAGTGTCTCAGGGGGCACTGAAGCTTTCTTT
v_call: TRBV5-1; j_call: TRBJ2-7; clone_size: -; d_call: TRBD2; cdr3_aa: CASSPGGRIEQYF; cdr3_nt: TGCGCCAGCAGCCCGGGAGGGAGAATAGAGCAGTACTTC